One and the same sample provided the 29 T cell receptor beta chains below, sequenced in a study of neurological immune-mediated disorders. TCRdb independently ran MiXCR on the 5' RACE reads; one entry per CDR3 protein. The sample records over 35,000 distinct CDR3 sequences, roughly 2.5% being singletons. The sequenced material came from PBMCs. These receptors were taken from a man younger than 40 with multiple sclerosis.

This clonotype was counted at least ten times. The chain is built from TRBV11-2 and TRBJ2-7; 10 bases are a match to TRBD1. The trim removed 4 bases at V and 6 bases at J, leaving 6 bases unmatched. There are 14 residues in the CDR3. Germline loops: CDR1 SGHAT, CDR2 FQNNGV. The CDR3 protein is CASSWGQGNGEQYF. CDR3 DNA: TGTGCCAGCAGCTGGGGACAGGGGAATGGCGAGCAGTACTTC.

Many counts were recorded for this clonotype. This chain connects TRBV20-1 to TRBJ2-1; TRBD2 agrees at 7 bases. Germline CDR1 DFQATT, CDR2 SNEGSKA (reference sequence). CDR3 size: 15 residues. CDR3 sequence: CSIPGGGGSYNEQFF. The CDR3 DNA follows: TGCAGCATCCCCGGTGGCGGGGGCTCCTACAATGAGCAGTTCTTC.

This clonotype was seen at least ten times. The chain joins TRBV20-1 to TRBJ2-2, with no clear D. The V gene lost 0 bases and the J gene lost 7 bases, with 12 bases spanning the gap. Germline values: CDR1 DFQATT, CDR2 SNEGSKA (reference sequence). The CDR3 totals 14 residues. CDR3 nucleotide sequence: TGCAGTGCTAGAGATCTAGTCTTGGGCGGGGAGCTGTTTTTT. It codes for CSARDLVLGGELFF.

This clonotype appeared a few times. The chain has TRBV7-3 and TRBJ2-2; D unclear. V gave up 1 base and J gave up 3 bases, with 6 bases separating them. Germline V lookup: CDR1 SGHTA, CDR2 FQGTGA. CDR3 length: 14 residues. The CDR3 spells CASSLIPDTGELFF. DNA of the CDR3: TGTGCCAGCAGCTTAATTCCAGACACCGGGGAGCTGTTTTTT.

This clonotype was detected ten times or more. This chain connects TRBV12-5 to TRBJ1-2, with D perhaps TRBD1 (6 bases). V lost 6 bases, J lost 3 bases, and 20 bases lay in between. The CDR3 is 16 residues long. Germline V gives CDR1 LGHNT, CDR2 FRNRAP. The CDR3 loop reads CASGPGKQGEDYGYTF. The CDR3 DNA is TGTGCTAGTGGCCCCGGGAAACAGGGAGAGGACTATGGCTACACCTTC.

This clonotype was found many times. The gene calls are TRBV5-1 and TRBJ2-5; D is perhaps TRBD1 (6 bases). V shed 0 bases and J shed 2 bases, with 8 bases lying between them. Germline V lookup: CDR1 SGHRS, CDR2 YFSETQ. The CDR3 contains 14 residues. The CDR3 sequence: CASSLDRVQETQYF. The DNA for the CDR3 is TGCGCCAGCAGCTTGGACAGGGTTCAAGAGACCCAGTACTTC.

This clonotype was detected many times. This chain links TRBV4-1 with TRBJ2-2; a weak D match, TRBD2 (7 bases). CDR3 length: 16 residues. Germline CDR1 and CDR2: MGHRA and YSYEKL. The V and J ends lost 4 bases and 5 bases respectively, with 17 bases between them. Here the CDR3 reads CASSRPDGGRTGELFF. DNA of the CDR3: TGCGCCAGCAGCCGCCCGGACGGGGGGCGAACCGGGGAGCTGTTTTTT.

This clonotype was observed many times. The chain employs TRBV6-4 and TRBJ2-3; 7 positions agree with TRBD2. Germline CDR1 MRHNA, CDR2 SNTAGT. The CDR3 consists of 17 residues. V lost 0 bases to trimming and J lost 2 bases; unmatched junction nucleotides: 8. The CDR3 reads CASSDSASGVDTDTQYF. As DNA, the CDR3 is TGTGCCAGCAGTGACTCCGCTAGCGGAGTCGACACAGATACGCAGTATTTT.

This clonotype was detected ten times or more. The V and J genes are TRBV9 and TRBJ2-3; 7 nucleotides align to TRBD2. There are 14 residues in the CDR3. The J segment lost 0 bases and the V segment lost 7 bases, leaving 5 bases of the junction unmatched. Germline values: CDR1 SGDLS, CDR2 YYNGEE. Here the CDR3 reads CASAPGGSTDTQYF. The CDR3 nucleotides read TGTGCCAGCGCCCCGGGGGGTAGCACAGATACGCAGTATTTT.

The chain recombines TRBV20-1 with TRBJ2-1, with TRBD2 as a possible D gene (6 bases). V gave up 2 bases and J gave up 4 bases, with 21 bases separating them. The CDR3 extends over 17 amino acids. Germline V lookup: CDR1 DFQATT, CDR2 SNEGSKA (reference sequence). CDR3 residues: CSARLSPGAGGYNEQFF. The CDR3 nucleotides read TGCAGTGCTAGACTTTCGCCCGGGGCCGGGGGTTACAATGAGCAGTTCTTC.

This clonotype was seen ten or more times. This chain joins TRBV20-1 and TRBJ1-1; no clear D gene. Trimming removed 4 bases at V and 4 bases at J, with 19 bases between. The CDR3 totals 15 residues. The V gene's germline CDR1 is DFQATT and CDR2 SNEGSKA (reference sequence). Here the CDR3 DNA reads TGCAGTGCTAATCTCCTTGGGATGGCCCGCACTGAAGCTTTCTTT. The encoded protein is CSANLLGMARTEAFF.

This clonotype occurred many times. This sequence joins TRBV7-6 and TRBJ2-7, with D possibly matching TRBD2 (6 bases). With 5 bases removed from V and 3 bases from J, the gap between germline ends came to 17 bases. Germline values: CDR1 SGHVS, CDR2 FNYEAQ. The CDR3 covers 15 residues. The CDR3 spells CASSETGTSFYEQYF. In DNA form, the CDR3 reads TGTGCCAGCAGCGAGACCGGGACTTCGTTCTACGAGCAGTACTTC.

This clonotype was observed many times. V is TRBV20-1 and J is TRBJ2-1; TRBD1 might be the D (6 bases). Germline CDR1 is DFQATT and CDR2 is SNEGSKA (reference sequence). CDR3 length: 12 residues. CDR3 nucleotides: TGCAGGGGTACTGACAGGTACAATGAGCAGTTCTTC. It specifies CRGTDRYNEQFF.

This clonotype was seen repeatedly, ten times or more. J is TRBJ2-3 and V is TRBV9, with 12 bases identical to TRBD2. Unmatched junction bases numbered 2, after V lost 0 bases and J lost 0 bases. The CDR3 runs to 17 residues. Germline V gene data show CDR1 as SGDLS and CDR2 as YYNGEE. The CDR3 here is CASSVGGTSGSTDTQYF. Here the CDR3 DNA reads TGTGCCAGCAGCGTAGGAGGGACTAGCGGGAGCACAGATACGCAGTATTTT.

This clonotype appeared many times. The chain links TRBV5-1 to TRBJ2-2, with 7 bases lining up with TRBD1. CDR3 length equals 15 residues. Trimming cost V 4 bases and J 1 base; bases outside gene matches: 4. The germline V gene encodes CDR1 SGHRS and CDR2 YFSETQ. The CDR3: CASSVRTGNTGELFF. The CDR3 DNA sequence: TGCGCCAGCAGCGTCCGGACAGGGAACACCGGGGAGCTGTTTTTT.

On this clonotype itself: A much more abundant neighbour one base away suggests this may be a read error. The CDR3 DNA reads as TGTGCCAGCAGCTTTGACTACGAGCAGTACTTC. Its translation: CASSFDYEQYF. The chain is built from TRBV7-9 and TRBJ2-7; D ambiguous. V lost 3 bases to trimming and J lost 3 bases, with 3 bases between them. CDR3 length equals 11 residues. Germline CDR1 reads SEHNR; CDR2 reads FQNEAQ (reference sequence). The full variable domain, completed using reference TRBV7-9 and TRBJ2-7, is DTGVSQNPRHKITKRGQNVTFRCDPISEHNRLYWYRQTLGQGPEFLTYFQNEAQLEKSRLLSDRFSAERPKGSFSTLEIQRTEQGDSAMYLCASSFDYEQYFGPGTRLTVT.

This clonotype was picked up many times. The gene calls are TRBV2 and TRBJ1-1, with 10 nucleotides matching TRBD1. The germline V gene encodes CDR1 SNHLY and CDR2 FYNNEI. V was clipped by 6 bases and J by 7 bases; unmatched bases: 2. The CDR3 is 12 residues long. The CDR3 DNA is TGTGCCAGCAGACGGGACAGGGGTGAAGCTTTCTTT. As protein: CASRRDRGEAFF.

In this sample, this clonotype turned up many times. The rearrangement uses TRBV6-5 and TRBJ2-7, with a possible D match to TRBD1 (6 bases). V lost 5 bases and J lost 2, with 16 bases in between. Per germline, CDR1 MNHEY and CDR2 SVGAGI. The CDR3 has 15 amino acids. In DNA, the CDR3 is TGTGCCAGCAGTACCTCCTGGGGGCTACCCTACGAGCAGTACTTC. Protein product: CASSTSWGLPYEQYF.

Many counts were recorded for this clonotype. The V and J genes are TRBV6-5 and TRBJ1-4; 10 bases map to TRBD1. The junction had 1 base not matched to a gene; V was cut back by 0 bases and J by 6 bases. The germline CDR1 and CDR2 sequences are MNHEY and SVGAGI. The CDR3 sequence is 15 residues long. CDR3 coding DNA: TGTGCCAGCAGTTACTCGGGACAGGGGTATGAAAAACTGTTTTTT. It translates to CASSYSGQGYEKLFF.

The table lists this clonotype with many counts. The V and J genes are TRBV11-2 and TRBJ2-3, with D possibly being TRBD1 (5 bases). CDR1 is SGHAT, CDR2 FQNNGV, per germline. The length of the CDR3 is 14 residues. Trimming left V 5 bases short and J 6 bases short, with 15 bases between. CDR3 DNA: TGTGCCAGCAGCCCCGAAGGGGCGTCTGATACGCAGTATTTT. Translated: CASSPEGASDTQYF.

This clonotype appeared many times. The V call is TRBV12-3 or TRBV12-4, the J call TRBJ1-1; D remains ambiguous. The CDR3 is 15 amino acids. With 7 bases removed from V and 2 bases from J, the gap between germline ends came to 17 bases. CDR3 sequence: CASTKSGFGNTEAFF. The DNA of the CDR3 is TGTGCCAGCACTAAGTCGGGGTTCGGCAACACTGAAGCTTTCTTT.

This clonotype qualifies as medium-sized. V gene TRBV2 combines with J gene TRBJ2-7, with D possibly being TRBD1 or TRBD2 (7 bases each). Germline V gene sequence: CDR1 SNHLY, CDR2 FYNNEI. CDR3 length: 13 residues. V lost 10 bases to trimming and J lost 1 base, with 14 bases between them. CDR3: CANTQGGSYEQYF. The CDR3 DNA reads as TGTGCCAACACCCAGGGGGGGTCCTACGAGCAGTACTTC.

The chain carries TRBV6-1 and TRBJ2-7; unclear D gene. The CDR3 is 15 residues long. Germline V gene sequence: CDR1 MNHNS, CDR2 SASEGT. V shed 0 bases and J shed 0 bases, with 9 bases lying between them. The DNA of the CDR3 is TGTGCCAGCAGTGAAGCGGGCGGTATCTCCTACGAGCAGTACTTC. Its translation: CASSEAGGISYEQYF.

A remark on this clonotype: The CDR3 does not end in the conserved phenylalanine or tryptophan, so this is likely a read error. The chain links TRBV20-1 to TRBJ2-1; 8 nucleotides match TRBD2. CDR3 length equals 14 residues. Germline V lookup: CDR1 DFQATT, CDR2 SNEGSKA (reference sequence). The CDR3 region has the DNA TGCAGTGCTCGGCCGGGACTAGTTATCAATGCGCAGTTCTGC. Amino acids: CSARPGLVINAQFC.

This clonotype was seen many times. The chain has TRBV20-1 and TRBJ1-4; 7 bases agree with TRBD1. Germline V gives CDR1 DFQATT, CDR2 SNEGSKA (reference sequence). V trimming: 2 bases; J trimming: 0 bases; junction bases outside the gene matches: 3. The CDR3 runs 15 residues. CDR3 DNA: TGCAGTGCTAGATCTGACAGGGCAACTAATGAAAAACTGTTTTTT. Encoded protein: CSARSDRATNEKLFF.

This clonotype came up many times. The CDR3 coding sequence is TGTGCCAGCAGCCTCGGGACCGATTACTACGAGCAGTACTTC. Amino acids: CASSLGTDYYEQYF. The V and J genes are TRBV7-2 and TRBJ2-7; D possibly matches TRBD1 or TRBD2 (5 bases each). The CDR3 is made up of 14 amino acids. CDR1 is SGHTA, CDR2 FQGNSA, per germline. The V end lost 5 bases, the J end lost 3 bases, and 14 bases lay between the germline ends. Full variable domain (missing parts from reference TRBV7-2 and TRBJ2-7): GAGVSQSPSNKVTEKGKDVELRCDPISGHTALYWYRQSLGQGLEFLIYFQGNSAPDKSGLPSDRFSAERTGGSVSTLTIQRTQQEDSAVYLCASSLGTDYYEQYFGPGTRLTVT.

This clonotype was detected many times. The chain has TRBV5-1 and TRBJ2-7, with D tentatively TRBD1 (6 bases). V was clipped by 2 bases and J by 3 bases, with 15 bases between them. CDR3 length: 15 amino acids. In germline, CDR1 is SGHRS, CDR2 YFSETQ. The CDR3 here is CASSFDTGSGYEQYF. In DNA form, the CDR3 reads TGCGCCAGCAGCTTTGATACAGGGTCGGGCTACGAGCAGTACTTC.

This clonotype was observed at least ten times. The rearrangement links TRBV29-1 to TRBJ1-1; 9 bases agree with TRBD1. The junction had 2 bases not matched to a gene; V was cut back by 5 bases and J by 1 base. CDR3 length equals 13 residues. Germline V CDR1 and CDR2: SQVTM, ANQGSEA. The CDR3 region is CSVTGQGNTEAFF. The CDR3 DNA sequence: TGCAGCGTTACGGGACAGGGGAACACTGAAGCTTTCTTT.

This clonotype showed up many times. The chain recombines TRBV5-1 with TRBJ1-1, with D maybe TRBD1 (6 bases). Germline values: CDR1 SGHRS, CDR2 YFSETQ. CDR3 length equals 13 residues. V was trimmed by 4 bases and J by 9 bases, leaving 16 bases between them. CDR3 amino acids: CASSMTGGQKAFF. For the CDR3, the DNA is TGCGCCAGCAGCATGACTGGTGGACAGAAAGCTTTCTTT.